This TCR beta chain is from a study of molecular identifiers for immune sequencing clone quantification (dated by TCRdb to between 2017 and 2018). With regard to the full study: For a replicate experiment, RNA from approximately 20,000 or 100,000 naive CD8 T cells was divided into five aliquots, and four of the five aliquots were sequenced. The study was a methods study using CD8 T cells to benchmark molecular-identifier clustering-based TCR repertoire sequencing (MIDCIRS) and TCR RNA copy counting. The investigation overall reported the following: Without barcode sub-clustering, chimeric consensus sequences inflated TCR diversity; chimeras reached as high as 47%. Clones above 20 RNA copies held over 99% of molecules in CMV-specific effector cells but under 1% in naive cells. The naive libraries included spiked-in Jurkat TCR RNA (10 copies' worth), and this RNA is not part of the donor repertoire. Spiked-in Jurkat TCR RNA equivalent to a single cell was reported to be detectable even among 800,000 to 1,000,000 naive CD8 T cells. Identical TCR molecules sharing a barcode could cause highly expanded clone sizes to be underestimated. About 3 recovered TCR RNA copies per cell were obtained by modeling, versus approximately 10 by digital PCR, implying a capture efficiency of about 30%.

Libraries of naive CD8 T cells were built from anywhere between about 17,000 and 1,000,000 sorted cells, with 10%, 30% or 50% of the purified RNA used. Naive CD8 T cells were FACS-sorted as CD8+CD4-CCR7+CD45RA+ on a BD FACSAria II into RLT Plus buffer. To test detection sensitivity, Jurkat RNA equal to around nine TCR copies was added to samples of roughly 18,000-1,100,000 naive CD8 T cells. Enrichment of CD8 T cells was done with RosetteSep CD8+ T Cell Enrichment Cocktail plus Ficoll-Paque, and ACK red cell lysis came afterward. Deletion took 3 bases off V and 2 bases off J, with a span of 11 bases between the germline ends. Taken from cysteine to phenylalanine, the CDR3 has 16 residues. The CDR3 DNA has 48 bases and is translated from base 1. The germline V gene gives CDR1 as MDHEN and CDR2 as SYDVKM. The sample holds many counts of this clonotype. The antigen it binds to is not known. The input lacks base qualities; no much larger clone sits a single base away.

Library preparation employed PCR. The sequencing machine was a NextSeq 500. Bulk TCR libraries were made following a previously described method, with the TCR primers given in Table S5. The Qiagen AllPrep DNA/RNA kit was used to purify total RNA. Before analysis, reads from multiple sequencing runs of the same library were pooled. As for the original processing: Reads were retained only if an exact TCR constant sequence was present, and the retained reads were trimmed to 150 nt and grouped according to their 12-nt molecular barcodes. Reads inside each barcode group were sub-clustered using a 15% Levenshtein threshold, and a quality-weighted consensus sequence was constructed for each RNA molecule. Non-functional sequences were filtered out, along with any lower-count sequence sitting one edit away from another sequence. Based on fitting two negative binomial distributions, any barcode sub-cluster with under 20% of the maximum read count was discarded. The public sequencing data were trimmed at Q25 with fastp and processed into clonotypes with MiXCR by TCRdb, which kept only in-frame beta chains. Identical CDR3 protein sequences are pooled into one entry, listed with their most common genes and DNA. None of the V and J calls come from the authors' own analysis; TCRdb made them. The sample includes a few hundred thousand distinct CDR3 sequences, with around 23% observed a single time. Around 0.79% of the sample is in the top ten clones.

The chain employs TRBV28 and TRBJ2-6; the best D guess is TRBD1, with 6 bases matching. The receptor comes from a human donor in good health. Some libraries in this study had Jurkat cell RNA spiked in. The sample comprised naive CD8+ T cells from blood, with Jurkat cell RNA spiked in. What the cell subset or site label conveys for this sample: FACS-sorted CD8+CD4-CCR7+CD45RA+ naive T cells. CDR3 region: CASSFGRGAGANVLTF. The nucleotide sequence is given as TGTGCCAGCAGTTTTGGCAGGGGCGCTGGGGCCAACGTCCTGACTTTC.